This TCR beta chain was retrieved from a study of T cell responses to AZD1222 COVID-19 vaccine. General study findings and limits: The study identified only five to seven AZD1222 recipients as seropositive at baseline. Epitopes outside B.1.351 and B.1.1.7 mutated regions reportedly drew nearly half of spike TCRs.

Details on this clone: The antigen is not known.

This table comes from immunoSEQ multiplex PCR, and its TCRdb copy is limited to in-frame clones, with some not included. Of roughly 91,000 clones in the sample, 89% were seen once. From germline, CDR1 is MNHNS and CDR2 SASEGT. The CDR3 loop spans 13 amino acids. Trimming removed 3 bases from V and 7 bases from J, with 10 bases in between. The rearrangement uses TRBV6-1 and TRBJ1-5; no reliable D call. Specimen: peripheral blood, collected on day 0 of AZD1222 vaccination. This TCR was recovered from an adult in good health. The CDR3 sequence: CASSDGEVQPQHF. The DNA of the CDR3 is TGTGCCAGCAGTGACGGGGAGGTACAGCCCCAGCATTTT.